This T cell receptor (beta chain) was found in a study of CD8+ T cells in alopecia areata. Whole-study context: Tofacitinib was taken orally by treated patients, and the dose was 5 to 10 mg twice daily. Among treated patients, severity was scored by affected scalp area percentage. Study observations and caveats: With tofacitinib ongoing, many expanded lesional clones persisted in both scalp and blood.

Regarding this clone: Antigen unknown.

Extracted RNA was reverse transcribed into cDNA, the sequencing template. Assay used: immunoSEQ multiplex PCR; TCRdb lists only in-frame clones, some missing. The table shows roughly 120,000 clones, with about 61% occurring only once. Treatment meaning: oral pan-JAK inhibitor, 5-10 mg twice daily. The study team obtained lesional scalp punch biopsies and peripheral blood from alopecia areata patients. Germline V gene sequence: CDR1 LNHDA, CDR2 SQIVND (reference sequence). Trimming shortened V by 7 bases and J by 6 bases, and 16 bases separated the two germline ends. The CDR3 totals 14 residues. The clonotype originates from a human donor with alopecia areata. This chain connects TRBV19 to TRBJ1-5; possibly TRBD1 for D (5 bases). Source: CD8+ T cells sorted from blood, taken at week 4, from a patient treated with tofacitinib. The DNA for the CDR3 is TGTGCCAGTACCCCGGGAGGGGCGCGTCAGCCCCAGCATTTT. Residues: CASTPGGARQPQHF.